Listed below are T cell receptor beta chains from one sample, sequenced in a study of blood T cell repertoires in COVID-19. Measured with immunoSEQ multiplex PCR; TCRdb has only the in-frame clones, and not every one. The profile shows 300,000 to 450,000 clones, 70% to 90% of them singletons. Sequenced: PBMCs or T cells enriched from blood (not recorded which). These receptors were collected from a man aged 40-50 years in a cohort exposed to, infected with or recovered from COVID-19 (not recorded which). Both conserved end residues are part of each CDR3. A D gene is named only where the DNA matches it firmly. Where a row states a size, it is once, few, many or the class of an expanded clone; other rows omit it.

v_call: TRBV15
j_call: TRBJ1-5
d_call: .
clone_size: .
cdr3_nt: TGTGCCACCAGCAGAGACCCTCCGGGAGCAAGCAATCAGCCCCAGCATTTT
cdr3_aa: CATSRDPPGASNQPQHF

v_call: TRBV11-2
j_call: TRBJ2-3
d_call: TRBD2
clone_size: .
cdr3_nt: TGTGCCAGCAGCTTATCGGCTAGCGGGAGTGCAGATACGCAGTATTTT
cdr3_aa: CASSLSASGSADTQYF

v_call: TRBV5-4
j_call: TRBJ2-2
d_call: TRBD2
clone_size: .
cdr3_nt: TGTGCCAGCAGCGTACCGGGACTAGCGGGAACCGGGGAGCTGTTTTTT
cdr3_aa: CASSVPGLAGTGELFF

v_call: TRBV25-1
j_call: TRBJ1-1
d_call: .
clone_size: .
cdr3_nt: TGTGCCAGCAGGAGGGGGGGCACTGAAGCTTTCTTT
cdr3_aa: CASRRGGTEAFF

v_call: TRBV6-5
j_call: TRBJ1-1
d_call: TRBD1
clone_size: .
cdr3_nt: TGTGCCAGCAGTTACTCGGCAGGGGGCACTGAAGCTTTCTTT
cdr3_aa: CASSYSAGGTEAFF

v_call: TRBV28
j_call: TRBJ2-7
d_call: .
clone_size: .
cdr3_nt: TGTGCCAGCAGTTTAATCGCAGGGGCTAACGAGCAGTACTTC
cdr3_aa: CASSLIAGANEQYF

v_call: TRBV7-9
j_call: TRBJ2-3
d_call: .
clone_size: .
cdr3_nt: TGTGCCAGCAGCTCCCCAAAATTAGCGGATACGCAGTATTTT
cdr3_aa: CASSSPKLADTQYF

v_call: TRBV7-3
j_call: TRBJ1-2
d_call: TRBD1
clone_size: few
cdr3_nt: TGTGCCAGCAGCTCGCAGACAGGGACTGGCTACACCTTC
cdr3_aa: CASSSQTGTGYTF

v_call: TRBV27
j_call: TRBJ1-5
d_call: .
clone_size: .
cdr3_nt: TGTGCCAGCAGAAACAACCCCGATCAGCCCCAGCATTTT
cdr3_aa: CASRNNPDQPQHF

v_call: TRBV3-1/TRBV3-2
j_call: TRBJ1-6
d_call: TRBD1
clone_size: .
cdr3_nt: TGTGCCAGCAGCCAAGAAGGGACAGCTAGCTCCTATAATTCACCCCTCCACTTT
cdr3_aa: CASSQEGTASSYNSPLHF